A single sample is the source of the 12 T cell receptor beta chains below, sequenced in a study of human T cells and chemical hapten exposure. Sample time point: pre-sensitization, week 0. The treatment: therapeutic diphenylcyclopropenone sensitization with weekly scalp DPC. TCRdb independently ran MiXCR on the RACE reads; one entry per CDR3 protein. The table has about 250,000 distinct CDR3 sequences, 7.7% seen once. The specimen comprised whole blood, sampled in connection with sensitization to the hapten diphenylcyclopropenone (DPC). The receptors stem from a man between 18 and 29 years old with alopecia areata. Some clones in this sample may be carry-over from other donors' samples.

There are a few counts of this clonotype. The gene calls are TRBV7-2 and TRBJ1-2, with D unclear. Per germline, CDR1 SGHTA and CDR2 FQGNSA. The CDR3 consists of 14 residues. V lost 1 base, J lost 2 bases, and 8 bases lay in between. The CDR3 DNA reads as TGTGCCAGCAGCTTAGGTTGGGGAAACTATGGCTACACCTTC. Amino acid sequence: CASSLGWGNYGYTF. The full variable domain, completed using reference TRBV7-2 and TRBJ1-2, is GAGVSQSPSNKVTEKGKDVELRCDPISGHTALYWYRQSLGQGLEFLIYFQGNSAPDKSGLPSDRFSAERTGGSVSTLTIQRTQQEDSAVYLCASSLGWGNYGYTFGSGTRLTVV.

This clonotype was recorded a few times. The J gene is TRBJ2-1, the V gene TRBV7-9, with a possible D match to TRBD1 (6 bases). This CDR3 is 14 amino acids long. Germline V CDR1 and CDR2: SEHNR, FQNEAQ (reference sequence). The germline V and J ends were trimmed by 2 bases and 7 bases, with 12 bases remaining between them. The CDR3 loop reads CASSLTQGGNEQFF. CDR3 in DNA: TGTGCCAGCAGCTTAACACAGGGTGGGAATGAGCAGTTCTTC.

V is TRBV10-2 and J is TRBJ1-1; D uncertain. Germline V gives CDR1 WSHSY, CDR2 SAAADI. V shed 2 bases and J shed 2 bases, with 3 bases lying between them. The CDR3 loop spans 12 amino acids. The CDR3 is CASSELNTEAFF. CDR3 nucleotide sequence: TGCGCCAGCAGTGAGCTCAACACTGAAGCTTTCTTT.

Ten or more counts support this clonotype. The chain links TRBV5-1 to TRBJ2-2; D may be TRBD1 (5 bases). The germline CDR1 and CDR2 sequences are SGHRS and YFSETQ. The V end lost 0 bases, the J end lost 6 bases, and 12 bases lay between the germline ends. CDR3 length: 15 residues. The CDR3 region has the DNA TGCGCCAGCAGCTTGGGACAGCCGATATCCGGGGAGCTGTTTTTT. It encodes CASSLGQPISGELFF.

On this clonotype: One base away lies a much larger clone, so this may be a sequencing read error. V gene TRBV5-1 combines with J gene TRBJ1-5, with D uncertain. CDR3 length equals 15 residues. Germline CDR1 is SGHRS and CDR2 is YFSETQ. The chain's CDR3 is CASSLGALGNQPQRF. CDR3 DNA: TGCGCCAGCAGCTTGGGGGCATTAGGCAATCAGCCCCAGCGTTTT.

Concerning this clonotype itself: A much larger clone lies a single base off, so this may be a read error. J is TRBJ1-6 and V is TRBV20-1; D is uncertain. This CDR3 is built from 13 residues. The germline V gene encodes CDR1 DFQATT and CDR2 SNEGSKA (reference sequence). Trimming removed 0 bases at V and 9 bases at J, with 9 bases between. CDR3 DNA sequence: TGCAGTGCTAGAGATCCTTTATGTTCACCCCTCCACTTT. This translates into CSARDPLCSPLHF.

The CDR3: CSARVGQANTGELFF. CDR3 in DNA: TGCAGTGCTAGGGTGGGACAGGCGAACACCGGGGAGCTGTTTTTT. V usage is TRBV20-1 and J usage is TRBJ2-2; 8 bases are a match to TRBD1. The V and J ends lost 3 bases and 0 bases, in that order; junction bases with no gene match: 3. Germline CDR1 reads DFQATT; CDR2 reads SNEGSKA (reference sequence). CDR3 length equals 15 residues.

The chain uses TRBV5-1 and TRBJ2-5, with a weak D call TRBD1 (6 bases). The CDR3 runs 15 residues. Looked up from germline, CDR1 is SGHRS and CDR2 is YFSETQ. V lost 1 base and J lost 1, with 11 bases in between. The CDR3 spells CASSLHQGSQETQYF. In DNA, the CDR3 is TGCGCCAGCAGCTTGCACCAGGGGTCCCAAGAGACCCAGTACTTC. Full variable domain (remainder filled in from reference TRBV5-1 and TRBJ2-5): KAGVTQTPRYLIKTRGQQVTLSCSPISGHRSVSWYQQTPGQGLQFLFEYFSETQRNKGNFPGRFSGRQFSNSRSEMNVSTLELGDSALYLCASSLHQGSQETQYFGPGTRLLVL.

This clonotype has just a few counts. The chain couples TRBV3-1 to TRBJ1-5; maybe TRBD1 (5 bases). This CDR3 has 15 amino acids. Trimming removed 0 bases from V and 6 bases from J, with 12 bases in between. Looked up from germline, CDR1 is LGHDT and CDR2 is YNNKEL (reference sequence). CDR3 protein: CASSQDIRGGQPQHF. For the CDR3, the DNA is TGTGCCAGCAGCCAAGATATAAGGGGAGGTCAGCCCCAGCATTTT. Full variable domain (outside the CDR3, taken from reference TRBV3-1 and TRBJ1-5): DTAVSQTPKYLVTQMGNDKSIKCEQNLGHDTMYWYKQDSKKFLKIMFSYNNKELIINETVPNRFSPKSPDKAHLNLHINSLELGDSAVYFCASSQDIRGGQPQHFGDGTRLSIL.

This chain uses TRBV3-1 with TRBJ2-1; tentatively, D is TRBD2 (6 bases). This CDR3 comprises 12 residues. Trimming left V 1 base short and J 9 bases short, with 7 bases between. Germline-derived CDR1 and CDR2 are LGHDT and YNNKEL (reference sequence). The CDR3 spells CASSQAEGEQFF. In DNA, the CDR3 is TGTGCCAGCAGCCAAGCGGAGGGTGAGCAGTTCTTC.

This clonotype was seen more than once but under ten times. The chain has TRBV12-3 or TRBV12-4 and TRBJ1-2; 9 positions agree with TRBD1. This CDR3 is 14 amino acids long. V shed 1 base, J shed 7 bases, and the junction held 4 bases outside the gene matches. CDR3 in DNA: TGTGCCAGCAGTTTAGGGACAGGGGTCAGTGGCTACACCTTC. It codes for CASSLGTGVSGYTF.

The J gene is TRBJ1-4, the V gene TRBV5-1, with D perhaps matching TRBD1 (6 bases). The V gene lost 0 bases and the J gene lost 14 bases, with 23 bases spanning the gap. CDR3 length equals 16 residues. Germline loops: CDR1 SGHRS, CDR2 YFSETQ. CDR3 nucleotides: TGCGCCAGCAGCTTGGCGGGACAAGGCCTTTCGACGAGCCTGTTTTTT. Protein: CASSLAGQGLSTSLFF.